This TCR beta chain was obtained from a study of shared clonotypes between healthy human individuals. Findings of the study overall: Exclusively blood specimens were collected; tissue repertoires likely differ. Among donors, sharing of clonotypes was expected to be affected by sequencing depth.

About this clone itself: As yet, its antigen is unknown.

Here immunoSEQ multiplex PCR was the method, and the copy in TCRdb shows in-frame clones only, minus some. Of about 660,000 clones in the sample, around two thirds were seen once. This CDR3 has 15 amino acids. Germline lookup yields CDR1 SGHDT and CDR2 YYEEEE. Trimming shortened V by 2 bases and J by 9 bases, and 20 bases separated the two germline ends. This chain connects TRBV5-6 to TRBJ1-1, with D possibly being TRBD1 (5 bases). This receptor was taken from a woman aged 25 to 39 in good health. Sequencing was performed on memory CD4+ T cells sorted from blood. Subset given: CD45RA-negative fraction. The CDR3 nucleotides are TGTGCCAGCAGCTTCGCCGGGACGGAATTCTCTAAAGCTTTCTTT. Its protein product is CASSFAGTEFSKAFF.